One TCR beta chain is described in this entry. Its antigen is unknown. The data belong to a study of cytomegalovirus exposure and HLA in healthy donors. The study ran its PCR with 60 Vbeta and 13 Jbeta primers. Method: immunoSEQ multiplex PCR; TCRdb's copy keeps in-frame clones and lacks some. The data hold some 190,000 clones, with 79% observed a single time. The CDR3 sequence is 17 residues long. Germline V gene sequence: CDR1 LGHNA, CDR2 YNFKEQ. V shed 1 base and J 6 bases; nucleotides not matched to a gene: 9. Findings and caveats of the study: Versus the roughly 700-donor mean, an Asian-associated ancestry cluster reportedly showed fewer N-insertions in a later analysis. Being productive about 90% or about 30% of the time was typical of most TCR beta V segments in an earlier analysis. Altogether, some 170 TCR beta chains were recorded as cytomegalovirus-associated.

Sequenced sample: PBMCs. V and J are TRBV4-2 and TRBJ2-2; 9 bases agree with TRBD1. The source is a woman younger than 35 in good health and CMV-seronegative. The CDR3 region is CASSQAVDRGTPGELFF. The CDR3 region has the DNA TGTGCCAGCAGCCAAGCGGTGGACAGGGGTACCCCCGGGGAGCTGTTTTTT.